The entry below gives a single T cell receptor beta chain sequence along with its context. These data belong to a study of CD8+CD57+ T cells in acquired aplastic anemia. The overall study: Sorted CD4+ plus CD8+ cells gave DNA averaging roughly 3.5 ug. Healthy-donor CD4+ cells averaged about 9.8 million reads.

The germline V gene encodes CDR1 MNHEY and CDR2 SVGEGT. Trimming stripped 2 bases from V and 0 bases from J, with 11 bases between. The CDR3 covers 17 residues. The use of genomic DNA as template underpinned the TCR beta VDJ and CDR3 profiling. Each CDR3 protein gets one entry after TCRdb re-called the reads with MiXCR. The repertoire holds some 42,000 distinct CDR3 sequences, with approximately 67% as singletons. The clonotype originates from a human donor in good health, serving as a control. The specimen was sorted CD4+, CD8+, or CD8+CD57+ T cells (not recorded which) from PBMCs. The genes are TRBV6-2 or TRBV6-3 and TRBJ1-6; D gene ambiguous. The CDR3 protein is CASSYTSWGSYNSPLHF. The CDR3 coding sequence is TGTGCCAGCAGTTACACTTCGTGGGGCTCCTATAATTCACCCCTCCACTTT.